The rows below give T cell receptor beta chains drawn from one sample of a study of human T cells and chemical hapten exposure. MiXCR was run by TCRdb on the RACE reads, yielding one entry per CDR3 protein. The repertoire has hundreds of thousands of distinct CDR3 sequences, 6% to 7% of them found once; the top ten carry about 5.6%. The input for sequencing was whole blood, taken in connection with sensitization to the hapten diphenylcyclopropenone (DPC). These receptors all come from a woman aged 18-29 years with alopecia areata. Some clones in this sample may be carry-over from other donors' samples. The CDR3 runs from the conserved cysteine through the conserved F or W. The order of the fields is clone size, V gene, D gene, J gene, CDR3 protein, CDR3 DNA. A D gene is named only where the DNA matches it firmly. Some rows have no size entry. The others give once, few or many, or a class for an expanded clone.

many	TRBV6-2/TRBV6-3	NA	TRBJ2-3	CASSYAIVWGRGDTQYF	TGTGCCAGCAGTTACGCTATCGTCTGGGGGCGTGGAGATACGCAGTATTTT
few	TRBV6-2/TRBV6-3	NA	TRBJ2-1	CASTLGGGADEQFF	TGTGCCAGCACCCTAGGAGGGGGTGCAGATGAGCAGTTCTTC
NA	TRBV9	NA	TRBJ2-2	CASSPSPGTSTGELFF	TGTGCCAGCAGCCCGAGTCCCGGGACAAGCACCGGGGAGCTGTTTTTT
few	TRBV29-1	NA	TRBJ2-1	CSVVRVANLHNEQFF	TGCAGCGTTGTGAGGGTAGCGAATCTCCACAATGAGCAGTTCTTC
NA	TRBV10-3	NA	TRBJ1-1	CAISQGGGNRRGTEAFF	TGTGCCATCAGTCAAGGGGGAGGGAATCGCCGGGGCACTGAAGCTTTCTTT
few	TRBV6-5	NA	TRBJ2-1	CASSTPDSRKYNEQFF	TGTGCCAGCAGTACCCCCGACAGTCGGAAATACAATGAGCAGTTCTTC
few	TRBV5-1	NA	TRBJ1-1	CASSIGTLMNTEAFF	TGCGCCAGCAGCATAGGGACCCTCATGAACACTGAAGCTTTCTTT
many	TRBV12-5	NA	TRBJ1-1	CASAQNTEAFF	TGTGCTAGTGCCCAGAACACTGAAGCTTTCTTT
NA	TRBV4-3	TRBD1	TRBJ2-3	CASSQGDRITDTQYF	TGCGCCAGCAGCCAGGGGGACAGGATCACAGATACGCAGTATTTT
NA	TRBV6-5	NA	TRBJ2-5	CASSPTGTSQETQYF	TGTGCCAGCAGCCCAACTGGGACTTCCCAAGAGACCCAGTACTTC
NA	TRBV14	NA	TRBJ1-4	CASSQKRGLTNEKLFF	TGTGCCAGCAGCCAAAAGCGGGGCCTGACTAATGAAAAACTGTTTTTT
few	TRBV7-2	NA	TRBJ2-7	CASSRQARGEQYF	TGTGCCAGCAGCCGCCAGGCCCGAGGGGAGCAGTACTTC
few	TRBV6-1	TRBD2	TRBJ2-2	CATTRLGLAGGRSGELFF	TGTGCCACCACGCGATTAGGACTAGCGGGGGGGCGGAGCGGGGAGCTGTTTTTT
many	TRBV5-4	NA	TRBJ2-3	CASSLGIDVTQYF	TGTGCCAGCAGCTTGGGGATTGACGTTACGCAGTATTTT
many	TRBV12-3/TRBV12-4	TRBD1	TRBJ1-4	CATRQGSNEKLFF	TGTGCCACCAGACAGGGGAGTAATGAAAAACTGTTTTTT
many	TRBV7-2	TRBD1	TRBJ1-4	CASSLSLPGGSEKLFF	TGTGCCAGCAGCTTATCCCTCCCAGGGGGCTCTGAAAAACTGTTTTTT
many	TRBV12-3/TRBV12-4	TRBD2	TRBJ2-1	CASSRDYGTGEQFF	TGTGCCAGCAGCCGGGACTACGGCACTGGGGAGCAGTTCTTC
many	TRBV7-2	TRBD1	TRBJ1-1	CASSLNGQGEAFF	TGTGCCAGCAGCTTAAACGGACAGGGCGAGGCTTTCTTT
NA	TRBV6-6	NA	TRBJ2-3	CASSYSNWEGVTDTQYF	TGTGCCAGCAGTTACTCGAACTGGGAAGGTGTCACAGATACGCAGTATTTT
many	TRBV20-1	NA	TRBJ2-5	CSAREKQIQETQYF	TGCAGTGCTAGAGAAAAACAGATCCAAGAGACCCAGTACTTC
many	TRBV4-3	NA	TRBJ1-1	CASSHTSLSNEAFF	TGCGCCAGCAGCCATACTTCCCTTTCGAATGAAGCTTTCTTT
many	TRBV6-2/TRBV6-3	TRBD1	TRBJ1-5	CASSRTGLGQPQHF	TGTGCCAGCAGCCGGACAGGGCTAGGTCAGCCCCAGCATTTT
many	TRBV28	NA	TRBJ2-3	CASTQGTDTQYF	TGTGCCAGCACCCAGGGCACAGATACGCAGTATTTT
many	TRBV5-4	NA	TRBJ2-7	CASSLGGTYEQYF	TGTGCCAGCAGCTTGGGCGGTACCTACGAGCAGTACTTC
few	TRBV7-8	NA	TRBJ1-5	CASSLVAGREANQPQHF	TGTGCCAGCAGCTTAGTTGCCGGCAGGGAGGCCAATCAGCCCCAGCATTTT
few	TRBV7-6	NA	TRBJ1-3	CASSQYLDRTLRNTIYF	TGTGCCAGCAGCCAGTACCTCGACAGGACCCTACGAAACACCATATATTTT
many	TRBV4-2	TRBD1	TRBJ1-1	CASSQAGTGGTEAFF	TGTGCCAGCAGCCAAGCGGGGACAGGGGGCACTGAAGCTTTCTTT
many	TRBV28	NA	TRBJ2-7	CASSRPGSEQYF	TGTGCCAGCAGCCGTCCTGGTAGCGAGCAGTACTTC
NA	TRBV28	NA	TRBJ1-5	CASSPYIGFSNQPQHF	TGTGCCAGCAGTCCCTACATCGGTTTCAGCAATCAGCCCCAGCATTTT
many	TRBV7-2	NA	TRBJ2-5	CASSSNQGGGETQYF	TGTGCCAGCAGCTCCAACCAGGGGGGGGGAGAGACCCAGTACTTC
NA	TRBV18	TRBD1	TRBJ2-1	CASSPGQGASEQFF	TGTGCCAGCTCCCCGGGACAGGGGGCGAGTGAGCAGTTCTTC
few	TRBV12-5	NA	TRBJ2-3	CASGLVRGSQYF	TGTGCTAGTGGTTTGGTAAGAGGCTCGCAGTATTTT
NA	TRBV7-9	TRBD2	TRBJ2-7	CASSRGTSGPYEQYF	TGTGCCAGCAGCCGAGGGACTAGCGGTCCCTACGAGCAGTACTTC
many	TRBV12-3/TRBV12-4	TRBD1	TRBJ1-5	CASSFLRQGGNQPQHF	TGTGCCAGCAGTTTCCTCCGACAGGGAGGCAATCAGCCCCAGCATTTT
few	TRBV7-9	NA	TRBJ2-7	CASSLAGDTYEQYF	TGTGCCAGCAGCTTAGCAGGGGATACCTACGAGCAGTACTTC
many	TRBV12-3/TRBV12-4	TRBD1	TRBJ1-1	CASSPTSTGDTEAFF	TGTGCCAGCAGTCCCACATCCACAGGGGACACTGAAGCTTTCTTT
many	TRBV10-3	TRBD2	TRBJ2-5	CATGPERGTQETQYF	TGTGCCACCGGCCCGGAGCGGGGAACCCAAGAGACCCAGTACTTC
NA	TRBV7-3	NA	TRBJ2-3	CASSARQCPFEPSTDTQYF	TGTGCCAGCAGCGCCCGACAGTGCCCCTTCGAACCTAGCACAGATACGCAGTATTTT
many	TRBV28	TRBD1	TRBJ1-5	CASSLWTGRSNQPQHF	TGTGCCAGCAGTTTATGGACAGGGCGTAGCAATCAGCCCCAGCATTTT
many	TRBV6-1	TRBD2	TRBJ2-5	CASSALAGGQETQYF	TGTGCCAGCAGTGCCCTAGCGGGGGGCCAAGAGACCCAGTACTTC
many	TRBV6-4	NA	TRBJ2-6	CASSDTASDSGANVLTF	TGTGCCAGCAGTGACACGGCCAGCGACTCTGGGGCCAACGTCCTGACTTTC
many	TRBV15	NA	TRBJ1-2	CATTKDGRNYGYTF	TGTGCCACCACCAAGGACGGACGTAACTATGGCTACACCTTC
many	TRBV5-4	NA	TRBJ1-2	CASTPGNALYGYTF	TGTGCCAGCACCCCAGGGAACGCGCTGTATGGCTACACCTTC
many	TRBV7-9	NA	TRBJ1-3	CATENDFLSGNTIYF	TGTGCCACCGAGAATGACTTCCTCTCTGGAAACACCATATATTTT
few	TRBV6-5	NA	TRBJ2-2	CASSRRSNTGELFF	TGTGCCAGCAGTAGACGGTCGAACACCGGGGAGCTGTTTTTT
few	TRBV5-1	TRBD2	TRBJ2-1	CASSLLTSGPEQFF	TGCGCCAGCAGCTTGTTGACTAGCGGGCCCGAGCAGTTCTTC
NA	TRBV6-2/TRBV6-3	NA	TRBJ1-4	CASSWKGLPNEKLFF	TGTGCCAGCAGTTGGAAGGGATTACCTAATGAAAAACTGTTTTTT
NA	TRBV7-8	NA	TRBJ2-1	CASSTGTYNEQFF	TGTGCCAGCAGCACTGGGACTTACAATGAGCAGTTCTTC
many	TRBV7-2	NA	TRBJ1-6	CASSSTGVAPLHF	TGTGCCAGCAGCTCCACGGGGGTTGCGCCCCTCCACTTT
few	TRBV9	NA	TRBJ2-5	CASSVRPLGGPGETQYF	TGTGCCAGCAGCGTCCGTCCCCTTGGGGGGCCGGGGGAGACCCAGTACTTC
NA	TRBV12-3/TRBV12-4	NA	TRBJ1-2	CASSLGPQGWTF	TGTGCCAGCAGTTTAGGCCCCCAAGGATGGACCTTC
many	TRBV6-1	TRBD1	TRBJ1-2	CASILGQGVPIYGYTF	TGTGCCAGCATCTTGGGACAGGGTGTGCCCATCTATGGCTACACCTTC
NA	TRBV2	NA	TRBJ2-1	CASSERLPSYNEQFF	TGTGCCAGCAGTGAGCGACTACCTTCCTACAATGAGCAGTTCTTC
NA	TRBV7-9	NA	TRBJ2-5	CASSSRQIQETQYF	TGTGCCAGCAGCTCAAGACAGATCCAAGAGACCCAGTACTTC
many	TRBV29-1	NA	TRBJ2-4	CSATWRGRNIQYF	TGCAGCGCCACCTGGAGAGGCCGAAACATTCAGTACTTC
many	TRBV2	TRBD1	TRBJ2-7	CASSEAGTGGIHEQYF	TGTGCCAGCAGTGAAGCAGGGACAGGGGGTATCCACGAGCAGTACTTC
NA	TRBV27	NA	TRBJ2-7	CASSLSIDRTYEQYF	TGTGCCAGCAGTTTATCGATCGACAGAACCTACGAGCAGTACTTC
few	TRBV7-9	NA	TRBJ2-3	CASSPASIRRGRTDTQYF	TGTGCCAGCAGCCCCGCCTCGATACGGAGGGGGCGGACAGATACGCAGTATTTT
few	TRBV7-9	NA	TRBJ2-3	CASSPVPGTDTQYF	TGTGCCAGCAGCCCCGTCCCTGGGACAGATACGCAGTATTTT
many	TRBV2	TRBD2	TRBJ2-1	CASSSSGGAINEQFF	TGTGCCAGCAGCTCAAGCGGGGGGGCGATCAATGAGCAGTTCTTC